Presented here are 21 T cell receptor beta chains from one specimen sequenced in a study of T cell repertoires in ileal Crohn's disease. Produced via immunoSEQ multiplex PCR; TCRdb's table is partial and in-frame only. The sample gives 13,000 to 15,000 clones, around 82% of which show up once; around a sixth is in the top ten. Sequencing was done on a sample of ileal tissue. The receptor set was obtained from an adult with Crohn's disease.

The chain recombines TRBV30 with TRBJ1-1; 8 bases are shared with TRBD1. Trimming at V came to 3 bases and at J to 0 bases, leaving 0 bases not matched to a gene. Looked up from germline, CDR1 is GTSNPN and CDR2 is SVGIG (reference sequence). This CDR3 has 13 residues. The CDR3 loop reads CAWRGQVNTEAFF. CDR3 sequence (DNA): TGTGCCTGGAGGGGACAGGTGAACACTGAAGCTTTCTTT.

The V and J genes are TRBV10-1 and TRBJ2-7; D is possibly TRBD2 (5 bases). In germline, CDR1 is WNHNN, CDR2 SYGVQD (reference sequence). The V gene lost 5 bases and the J gene lost 0 bases, with 26 bases spanning the gap. CDR3 length equals 19 residues. CDR3 protein: CASSKTEDYTQPSSYEQYF. The CDR3 DNA is TGCGCCAGCAGTAAAACGGAAGACTACACGCAACCCAGCTCCTACGAGCAGTACTTC.

The J gene is TRBJ2-7, the V gene TRBV7-3; weak D call: TRBD2 (6 bases). The CDR3 sequence is 13 residues long. V lost 4 bases to trimming and J lost 4 bases, with 11 bases between them. From germline, CDR1 is SGHTA and CDR2 FQGTGA. CDR3 amino acids: CASSSGTSYEQYF. For the CDR3, the DNA is TGTGCCAGCAGCTCCGGGACTTCATACGAGCAGTACTTC.

The chain recombines TRBV2 with TRBJ1-1, with D possibly being TRBD1 (5 bases). Germline values: CDR1 SNHLY, CDR2 FYNNEI. V gave up 6 bases and J gave up 11 bases, with 19 bases separating them. The CDR3 contains 13 residues. The DNA of the CDR3 is TGTGCCAGCAGGACTGACAGTCAAGGGCGCGCTTTCTTT. Amino acids: CASRTDSQGRAFF.

The CDR3 sequence: CASRESSGGNNEQFF. CDR3 DNA: TGTGCCAGCAGGGAGTCTAGCGGGGGCAACAATGAGCAGTTCTTC. The V and J genes are TRBV6-1 and TRBJ2-1; 10 positions match TRBD2. This CDR3 spans 15 amino acids. The germline CDR1 and CDR2 sequences are MNHNS and SASEGT. The J segment lost 5 bases and the V segment lost 6 bases, leaving 7 bases of the junction unmatched.

This rearrangement joins TRBV9 to TRBJ1-4; D may be TRBD1 (6 bases). Looked up from germline, CDR1 is SGDLS and CDR2 is YYNGEE. V was cut by 4 bases and J by 5 bases, with 33 bases left in between. The CDR3 has 21 amino acids. The CDR3 region is CASSLAGGPVTTGKRNEKLFF. Here the CDR3 DNA reads TGTGCCAGCAGCCTAGCGGGGGGGCCCGTAACCACGGGTAAAAGAAATGAAAAACTGTTTTTT.

This clone appeared once. CDR3 DNA: TGTGCCAGCAGTGAAGCGCGTTGGGTAGGGGACTATGGCTACACCTTC. This codes for CASSEARWVGDYGYTF. This rearrangement joins TRBV6-1 to TRBJ1-2; perhaps TRBD1 as D (5 bases). Germline V gene lookup returns CDR1 MNHNS and CDR2 SASEGT. Trimming shortened V by 0 bases and J by 3 bases, and 14 bases separated the two germline ends. This CDR3 contains 16 residues.

The rearrangement joins TRBV10-3 to TRBJ2-7; a possible D gene is TRBD1 (5 bases). Germline assignment: CDR1 ENHRY and CDR2 SYGVKD. V lost 0 bases, J lost 3 bases, and 9 bases lay in between. This CDR3 has 14 amino acids. Here the CDR3 reads CAISESRQIYEQYF. In DNA, the CDR3 is TGTGCCATCAGTGAGTCGCGACAGATCTACGAGCAGTACTTC.

This clone has a handful of counts. V and J are TRBV19 and TRBJ1-6; 7 nucleotides align to TRBD1. Looked up from germline, CDR1 is LNHDA and CDR2 is SQIVND (reference sequence). The CDR3 has 15 residues. Losses at the gene ends were 0 bases for V and 10 bases for J; bases not matched to a gene: 6. The CDR3 nucleotides read TGTGCCAGTAGTATAGACCTAACAGGGGCCTCACCCCTCCACTTT. Amino acids: CASSIDLTGASPLHF.

In regard to this clone: An end of the junction does not agree with germline; a read error may underlie this. This chain joins TRBV11-2 and TRBJ2-5; 15 bases are a match to TRBD2. The length of the CDR3 is 17 residues. The germline V gene has CDR1 SGHAT and CDR2 FQNNGV. The CDR3 bases are TGTGCCAGCAGCTCCGGGACTAGCGGGGGGACCCAAGAGGCCCAGTACTTC. Translated: CASSSGTSGGTQEAQYF.

V and J are TRBV5-3 and TRBJ1-2; D perhaps matches TRBD1 (5 bases). TRBV5-3 is an ORF for which the function is uncertain. V shed 4 bases and J shed 4 bases, with 11 bases lying between them. This CDR3 contains 13 residues. The CDR3 coding sequence is TGTGCCAGAAGCGAGACAGTCGTCTATGGCTACACCTTC. This gives the protein CARSETVVYGYTF.

The CDR3 spells CASSLPRLPMNTEAFF. The DNA of the CDR3 is TGCGCCAGCAGTCTTCCCAGGTTACCCATGAACACTGAAGCTTTCTTT. The chain uses TRBV23-1 and TRBJ1-1; unclear D gene. TRBV23-1 is labeled an ORF, and its function is uncertain. V was shortened by 4 bases and J by 0 bases, with 15 bases between the two germline ends. This CDR3 spans 16 amino acids.

The gene calls are TRBV5-5 and TRBJ2-7, with 8 bases lining up with TRBD1. This CDR3 spans 13 amino acids. Trimming removed 2 bases from V and 5 bases from J; junction bases left unmatched: 3. Germline V gene lookup returns CDR1 SGHKS and CDR2 YYEKEE (reference sequence). CDR3 DNA sequence: TGTGCCAGCAGCTTTGGACAGGGCAACGAGCAGTACTTC. It specifies CASSFGQGNEQYF.

This clone was detected only a few times. The V and J genes are TRBV13 and TRBJ2-3, with 13 positions matching TRBD2. The CDR3 is 15 amino acids. Per the germline V gene, CDR1 is PRHDT and CDR2 is FYEKMQ (reference sequence). With 5 bases clipped from V and 9 bases from J, the junction kept 8 bases outside the gene matches. The CDR3 sequence: CASSKRTSGSNTQYF. CDR3 sequence (DNA): TGTGCCAGCAGCAAAAGGACTAGCGGGAGTAACACGCAGTATTTT.

This chain connects TRBV5-4 to TRBJ2-7; weak D call: TRBD2 (5 bases). V gave up 0 bases and J gave up 7 bases, with 17 bases separating them. Germline assignment: CDR1 SGHNT and CDR2 YYREEE (reference sequence). The CDR3 sequence is 15 residues long. Here the CDR3 reads CASSLGSEVMGEQYF. The CDR3 nucleotides read TGTGCCAGCAGCTTGGGCTCGGAGGTGATGGGAGAGCAGTACTTC.

The chain combines TRBV11-2 with TRBJ2-5; 7 nucleotides align to TRBD1. This CDR3 is built from 15 residues. Germline CDR1 SGHAT, CDR2 FQNNGV. V dropped 5 bases and J dropped 5; count of bases not matched to a gene: 11. CDR3 in DNA: TGTGCCAGCAGCCCCCGACAGGGCACAGGGGAGACCCAGTACTTC. Encoded protein: CASSPRQGTGETQYF.

The chain uses TRBV5-1 and TRBJ2-1; 14 bases line up with TRBD2. The CDR3 totals 16 residues. Germline V gives CDR1 SGHRS, CDR2 YFSETQ. V lost 4 bases and J lost 6; bases outside the gene matches: 6. This chain's CDR3 is CASSGGLAGVFNEQFF. CDR3 DNA: TGCGCCAGCAGCGGGGGACTAGCGGGAGTATTCAATGAGCAGTTCTTC.

This sequence joins TRBV29-1 and TRBJ2-2; 8 nucleotides agree with TRBD2. The ends lost 6 bases at V and 2 bases at J; junction bases unmatched: 8. The CDR3 is 15 residues long. Looked up from germline, CDR1 is SQVTM and CDR2 is ANQGSEA. CDR3 region: CSVGFSGENTGELFF. DNA for the CDR3: TGCAGCGTGGGTTTTAGCGGGGAAAACACCGGGGAGCTGTTTTTT.

The gene calls are TRBV6-1 and TRBJ2-1; 8 nucleotides align to TRBD1. Trimming cost V 6 bases and J 2 bases; bases outside gene matches: 6. The CDR3 has 15 amino acids. Germline V gene sequence: CDR1 MNHNS, CDR2 SASEGT. The DNA of the CDR3 is TGTGCCAGCAGGGACAGGGCCGGTGCCTACAATGAGCAGTTCTTC. It is translated as CASRDRAGAYNEQFF.

CDR3 region: CASSPGTENTGELFF. DNA of the CDR3: TGTGCCAGCAGTCCCGGGACAGAGAACACCGGGGAGCTGTTTTTT. V is TRBV5-4 and J is TRBJ2-2; 7 bases are a match to TRBD1. CDR3 length equals 15 residues. CDR1 and CDR2 (germline): SGHNT, YYREEE (reference sequence). The V gene end was trimmed by 5 bases and the J gene end by 1 base; junction bases not matched to a gene: 5.

The CDR3 DNA is TGTGCCAGCAGCCGACAGGTGGACACTGAAGCTTTCTTT. It translates to CASSRQVDTEAFF. V is TRBV7-3 and J is TRBJ1-1; D is perhaps TRBD1 (6 bases). Germline lookup yields CDR1 SGHTA and CDR2 FQGTGA. Trimming pared 5 bases from V and 3 bases from J, leaving 10 bases between. The CDR3 is made up of 13 amino acids.